The 8 T cell receptor beta chains below all came from one sample that was sequenced in a study of molecular identifiers for immune sequencing clone quantification. Each CDR3 protein gets one entry after TCRdb re-called the PCR reads with MiXCR. The top ten clones hold more than 0.8% of a sample with just over 95,000 distinct CDR3 sequences, 24% of them seen once. Sequencing was performed on naive CD8+ T cells from blood, with Jurkat cell RNA spiked in. Regarding subset: FACS-sorted CD8+CD4-CCR7+CD45RA+ naive T cells. These receptors all stem from a human donor in good health. Some libraries in this study had Jurkat cell RNA spiked in.

This clonotype was seen many times. DNA of the CDR3: TGTGCCAGCAACCTAGCGGGAGAATCCGGGGAGCTGTTTTTT. Translated, it gives CASNLAGESGELFF. V and J are TRBV6-1 and TRBJ2-2; TRBD2 matches 10 bases. The J segment lost 6 bases and the V segment lost 7 bases, leaving 5 bases of the junction unmatched. The germline V gene encodes CDR1 MNHNS and CDR2 SASEGT. There are 14 residues in the CDR3.

The chain carries TRBV11-2 and TRBJ2-3; 9 positions agree with TRBD2. Trimming cost V 8 bases and J 3 bases; bases outside gene matches: 12. The CDR3 extends over 16 amino acids. Per germline, CDR1 SGHAT and CDR2 FQNNGV. The CDR3 DNA sequence: TGTGCCAGCTTCCGGGGCGGGGGGGCCGGTACAGATACGCAGTATTTT. It encodes CASFRGGGAGTDTQYF. Together with reference TRBV11-2 and TRBJ2-3, the CDR3 gives the full variable domain: EAGVAQSPRYKIIEKRQSVAFWCNPISGHATLYWYQQILGQGPKLLIQFQNNGVVDDSQLPKDRFSAERLKGVDSTLKIQPAKLEDSAVYLCASFRGGGAGTDTQYFGPGTRLTVL.

This clonotype was seen repeatedly, ten times or more. This rearrangement joins TRBV27 to TRBJ1-1, with D maybe TRBD1 (6 bases). The CDR3 is 13 amino acids. Deletions cut 5 bases from V and 2 bases from J, with 9 bases between. Germline V CDR1 and CDR2: MNHEY, SMNVEV (reference sequence). The CDR3 DNA reads as TGTGCCAGCAGTGGACAGACAAACACTGAAGCTTTCTTT. This codes for CASSGQTNTEAFF.

This clonotype appeared many times. CDR3 nucleotide sequence: TGTGCCAGCAGTCCCGGGACACTTGGCTACGAGCAGTACTTC. This encodes CASSPGTLGYEQYF. The V and J genes are TRBV27 and TRBJ2-7, with D tentatively TRBD1 (6 bases). V lost 5 bases, J lost 3 bases, and 14 bases lay in between. The CDR3 is 14 amino acids. Germline V gene data show CDR1 as MNHEY and CDR2 as SMNVEV (reference sequence).

Details on this clonotype: With a much larger clone just one base away, this may be a read error. This chain links TRBV4-1 with TRBJ2-5; 8 positions match TRBD2. The CDR3 has 17 residues. J was trimmed by 12 bases and V by 2 bases; bases with no gene match: 20. CDR1 is MGHRA, CDR2 YSYEKL, per germline. For the CDR3, the DNA is TGCGCCAGCAGCCAATCGGTGTGGCGGGGGGCCCAAGAGACAGAGTACTTC. Protein sequence: CASSQSVWRGAQETEYF.

This clonotype was detected once. A single base separates this from a much larger clone, so it may be a read error. The chain uses TRBV6-1 and TRBJ2-2; 12 bases agree with TRBD2. The germline gives CDR1 MNHNS, CDR2 SASEGT. Trimming took 2 bases from V and 5 from J; bases not matched to a gene: 6. The CDR3 is made up of 17 amino acids. CDR3: CASSERLAGGQTGELFF. The CDR3 DNA reads as TGTGCCAGCAGTGAACGGCTAGCGGGGGGGCAGACCGGGGAGCTGTTTTTT.

This clonotype was seen more than once but under ten times. A much larger clone lies a single base off, so this may be a read error. This chain connects TRBV7-9 to TRBJ2-5; D perhaps matches TRBD1 (7 bases). The V gene's germline CDR1 is SEHNR and CDR2 FQNEAQ (reference sequence). The CDR3 runs 12 residues. The CDR3 loop reads CARRGARETQYF. In nucleotides, the CDR3 is TGTGCCCGCAGGGGGGCGCGTGAGACCCAGTACTTC.

This clonotype showed up many times. CDR3 nucleotides: TGTGCCAGCAGCCCGCCGACTAGCGAGATCAGCGATACGCAGTATTTT. It encodes CASSPPTSEISDTQYF. The V and J genes are TRBV7-9 and TRBJ2-3, with 8 bases that match TRBD2. Germline V gives CDR1 SEHNR, CDR2 FQNEAQ (reference sequence). V lost 5 bases, J lost 6 bases, and 13 bases stayed unmatched. This CDR3 comprises 16 residues.